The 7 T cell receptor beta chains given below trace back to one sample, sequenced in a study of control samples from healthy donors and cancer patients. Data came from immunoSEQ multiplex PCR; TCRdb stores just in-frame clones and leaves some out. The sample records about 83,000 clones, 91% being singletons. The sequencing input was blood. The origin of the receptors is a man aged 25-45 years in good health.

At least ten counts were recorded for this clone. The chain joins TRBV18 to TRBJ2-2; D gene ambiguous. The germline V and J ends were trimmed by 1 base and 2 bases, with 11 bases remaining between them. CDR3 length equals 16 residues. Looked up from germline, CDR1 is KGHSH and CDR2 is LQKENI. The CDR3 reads CASSPRPQSNTGELFF. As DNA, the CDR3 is TGTGCCAGCTCACCACGTCCACAGTCAAACACCGGGGAGCTGTTTTTT.

The CDR3 loop is CASSDMSYEQYF. The CDR3 DNA is TGCGCCAGCAGCGACATGAGCTACGAGCAGTACTTC. This rearrangement joins TRBV4-1 to TRBJ2-7; D gene ambiguous. The germline V gene encodes CDR1 MGHRA and CDR2 YSYEKL. The V end was cut by 5 bases, the J end by 3 bases, with 8 bases between. The length of the CDR3 is 12 residues.

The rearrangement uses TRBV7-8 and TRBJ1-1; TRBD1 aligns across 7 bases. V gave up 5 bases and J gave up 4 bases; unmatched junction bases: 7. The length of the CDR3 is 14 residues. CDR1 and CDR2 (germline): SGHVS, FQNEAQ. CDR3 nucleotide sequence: TGTGCCAGCAGCCTAAGACAGGGAGGCACTGAAGCTTTCTTT. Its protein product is CASSLRQGGTEAFF. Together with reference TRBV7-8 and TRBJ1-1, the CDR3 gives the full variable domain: GAGVSQSPRYKVAKRGQDVALRCDPISGHVSLFWYQQALGQGPEFLTYFQNEAQLDKSGLPSDRFFAERPEGSVSTLKIQRTQQEDSAVYLCASSLRQGGTEAFFGQGTRLTVV.

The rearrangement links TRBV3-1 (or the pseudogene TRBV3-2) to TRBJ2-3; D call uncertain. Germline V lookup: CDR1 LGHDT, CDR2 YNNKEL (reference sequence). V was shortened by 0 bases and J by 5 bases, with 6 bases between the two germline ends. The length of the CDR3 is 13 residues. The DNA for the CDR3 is TGTGCCAGCAGCCAAGAAGGCGTAGATACGCAGTATTTT. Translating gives CASSQEGVDTQYF.

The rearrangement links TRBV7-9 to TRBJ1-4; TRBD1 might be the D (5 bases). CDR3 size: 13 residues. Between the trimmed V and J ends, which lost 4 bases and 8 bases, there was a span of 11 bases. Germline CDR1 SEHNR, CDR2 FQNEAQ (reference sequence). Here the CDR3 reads CASSSGFGEKLFF. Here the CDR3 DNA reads TGTGCCAGCAGCTCAGGGTTTGGCGAAAAACTGTTTTTT.

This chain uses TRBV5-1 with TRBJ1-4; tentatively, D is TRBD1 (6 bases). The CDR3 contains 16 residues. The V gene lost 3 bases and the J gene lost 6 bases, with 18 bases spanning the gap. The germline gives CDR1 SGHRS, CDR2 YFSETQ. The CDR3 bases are TGCGCCAGCAGCTCCGGGCTAGGGGGGGCGCATGAAAAACTGTTTTTT. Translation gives CASSSGLGGAHEKLFF.

The DNA for the CDR3 is TGTGCCAGCACCCCAAGAGCAGGGTCTGCGGGCAATGAGCAGTTCTTC. Protein product: CASTPRAGSAGNEQFF. The gene calls are TRBV9 and TRBJ2-1; the D call may be TRBD1 or TRBD2 (5 bases each). Per the germline V gene, CDR1 is SGDLS and CDR2 is YYNGEE. The CDR3 is made up of 16 amino acids. Trimming removed 6 bases from V and 6 bases from J, with 22 bases in between.